The TCR beta chain described here comes from a study of blood T cells in healthy people across ages. Trimming cost V 4 bases and J 4 bases; bases outside gene matches: 13. The CDR3 runs to 16 residues. CDR1 and CDR2 from the germline V gene are SGHAT and FQDESV (reference sequence). A second PCR of roughly 7 to 11 cycles used a sample-barcoded 5' primer and a J-beta primer mix. MiXCR, applied by TCRdb to the 5' RACE reads, yields one record per CDR3 protein. In the table there are 1.8 million or so distinct CDR3 sequences, around 42% of which are singletons. The V and J genes are TRBV11-1 and TRBJ2-7; TRBD1 agrees at 7 bases. This sequence originates from a human donor in good health. The sample comprised blood. CDR3 amino acids: CASSSFDRDSQYEQYF. CDR3 nucleotide sequence: TGTGCCAGCAGCTCCTTCGACCGGGACAGCCAGTACGAGCAGTACTTC.